The clone carrying this T cell receptor beta chain was detected once. The sample originates from a study of blood T cell repertoires in COVID-19. Across the whole study: Whether acute or convalescent, the COVID-19 samples came from the United States, Italy and Spain.

The CDR3 runs to 12 residues. Germline V CDR1 and CDR2: WSHSY, SAAADI. V was pared by 6 bases and J by 8 bases, with 10 bases between. Original handling: For nucleated cells, counts were estimated from reference gene primer amplification. Clones were read by immunoSEQ multiplex PCR, and TCRdb kept only the in-frame ones, dropping some. D and trimming come from the DNA, and the V and J calls and clone size come from that table. The sample records roughly 40,000 clones, 65% to 85% being singletons. Sequencing input: peripheral blood. The chain carries TRBV10-2 and TRBJ2-2; possible D gene TRBD1, 5 bases. This clonotype was obtained from a woman aged 80 or over with acute or convalescent COVID-19. In nucleotides, the CDR3 is TGCGCCAGCAGCCAGGGTAGTGGGGAGCTGTTTTTT. Translated, it gives CASSQGSGELFF.